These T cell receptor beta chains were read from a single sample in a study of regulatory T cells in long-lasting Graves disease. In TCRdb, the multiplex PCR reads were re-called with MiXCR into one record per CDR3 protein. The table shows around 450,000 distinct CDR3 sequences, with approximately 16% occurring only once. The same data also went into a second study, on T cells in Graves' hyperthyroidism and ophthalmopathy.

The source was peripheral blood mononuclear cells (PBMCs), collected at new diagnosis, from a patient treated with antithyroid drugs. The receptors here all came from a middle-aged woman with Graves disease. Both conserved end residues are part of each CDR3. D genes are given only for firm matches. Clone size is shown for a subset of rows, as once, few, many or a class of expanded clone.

DNA: TGCAGTGCTGACGGGGCTAACAATGAGCAGTTCTTC
CDR3: CSADGANNEQFF
V: TRBV20-1
J: TRBJ2-1
length: 12
size: many
D: -

DNA: TGCAGCGTTTCCGGGACCTTCTACGAGCAGTACTTC
CDR3: CSVSGTFYEQYF
V: TRBV29-1
J: TRBJ2-7
length: 12
size: many
D: -

DNA: TGTGCCAGCAGCCGGTCCACAGGGTTCTCCTACGAGCAGTACTTC
CDR3: CASSRSTGFSYEQYF
V: TRBV5-4
J: TRBJ2-7
length: 15
size: few
D: -

DNA: TGCGCCAGCGCAAATACAGGGGGCATCCTACACGATACGCAGTATTTT
CDR3: CASANTGGILHDTQYF
V: TRBV5-1
J: TRBJ2-3
length: 16
size: many
D: TRBD1

DNA: TGTGCCAGCAGTCCCTCCCGCCTGGTGGCGGCCGACGAGCAGTACTTC
CDR3: CASSPSRLVAADEQYF
V: TRBV7-3
J: TRBJ2-7
length: 16
size: few
D: -

DNA: TGCGCCAGCAGTGAGCCTACCGAGGGTACACCCTACGAGCAGTACTTC
CDR3: CASSEPTEGTPYEQYF
V: TRBV10-2
J: TRBJ2-7
length: 16
size: many
D: -

DNA: TGTGCCAGTGGGGGACAGAGAGGCAATCAGCCCCAGCATTTT
CDR3: CASGGQRGNQPQHF
V: TRBV19
J: TRBJ1-5
length: 14
size: few
D: TRBD1

DNA: TGTGCCAGCAGAATAGGAAGCAATGAGCAGTTCTTC
CDR3: CASRIGSNEQFF
V: TRBV5-4
J: TRBJ2-1
length: 12
size: few
D: -

DNA: TGTGCCAGCAGTATGACTCAACCCTCAACAAAACTGTTTTTT
CDR3: CASSMTQPSTKLFF
V: TRBV28
J: TRBJ1-4
length: 14
size: many
D: -

DNA: TGTGCCAGCAAACCCACGAGGGCGGGAGGGCCTAGGTACAATGAGCAGTTCTTC
CDR3: CASKPTRAGGPRYNEQFF
V: TRBV2
J: TRBJ2-1
length: 18
size: many
D: TRBD2

DNA: TGTGCCAGCAGTTACTCGTTCGCGACGCACACAGATACGCAGTATTTT
CDR3: CASSYSFATHTDTQYF
V: TRBV6-2/TRBV6-3
J: TRBJ2-3
length: 16
size: many
D: -

DNA: TGTGCCAGTAGCAAAGGACCGACAGGGCATGAACAACTGTTTTTT
CDR3: CASSKGPTGHEQLFF
V: TRBV19
J: TRBJ1-4
length: 15
size: many
D: TRBD1

DNA: TGCGCCAGCAGTCCCCGGTCGGTCGGGGGGCTGGATTCGCAGCCCCAGCATTTT
CDR3: CASSPRSVGGLDSQPQHF
V: TRBV4-1
J: TRBJ1-5
length: 18
size: -
D: -

DNA: TGTGCCAGCTCACTCGGGACTGCGAGGAGCAATGAGCAGTTCTTC
CDR3: CASSLGTARSNEQFF
V: TRBV18
J: TRBJ2-1
length: 15
size: -
D: -

DNA: TGTGCCAGCAGTGGAGCGGGAGGGCATCTCGAGCAGTACTTC
CDR3: CASSGAGGHLEQYF
V: TRBV6-1
J: TRBJ2-7
length: 14
size: many
D: TRBD2

DNA: TGTGCCAGCGGAACCGCTCCCCCCCCCCGTGAGCAGTTCTTC
CDR3: CASGTAPPPREQFF
V: TRBV5-5
J: TRBJ2-1
length: 14
size: many
D: -

DNA: TGCAGTGCTAGAGATAGAGGGCGGGCAAGCTCCTACAATGAGCAGTTCTTC
CDR3: CSARDRGRASSYNEQFF
V: TRBV20-1
J: TRBJ2-1
length: 17
size: -
D: -

DNA: TGTGCCAGCAGTGAGGGGGTGGAACACAATGAGCAGTTCTTC
CDR3: CASSEGVEHNEQFF
V: TRBV6-2/TRBV6-3
J: TRBJ2-1
length: 14
size: few
D: -

DNA: TGTGCCAGCAGTTTGACCCTAGGGGGTATTTACGAGCAGTACTTC
CDR3: CASSLTLGGIYEQYF
V: TRBV28
J: TRBJ2-7
length: 15
size: many
D: -

DNA: TGTGCCAGCAGCCCATCAGCGGGAGGGCTAGGTGAGCAGTTCTTC
CDR3: CASSPSAGGLGEQFF
V: TRBV7-9
J: TRBJ2-1
length: 15
size: few
D: TRBD2

DNA: TGTGCCAGCAGCGTAGGCGGGAGGGCCCCCAATGAGCAGTTCTTC
CDR3: CASSVGGRAPNEQFF
V: TRBV9
J: TRBJ2-1
length: 15
size: -
D: TRBD2

DNA: TGTGCCAGCAGTCAAACGGCCAGTTTAGGTGATACGCAGTATTTT
CDR3: CASSQTASLGDTQYF
V: TRBV27
J: TRBJ2-3
length: 15
size: few
D: -

DNA: TGCAGCGTTGTTTTTTCAGGGCAGGCGACAGATACGCAGTATTTT
CDR3: CSVVFSGQATDTQYF
V: TRBV29-1
J: TRBJ2-3
length: 15
size: -
D: -

DNA: TGCGCCAGCAGCTTGGGACCCCAGGTCCGATACGAGCAGTACTTC
CDR3: CASSLGPQVRYEQYF
V: TRBV5-1
J: TRBJ2-7
length: 15
size: -
D: -

DNA: TGCAGTGCTAGAGATTGGGACAGGGCGAAATCAACTAATGAAAAACTGTTTTTT
CDR3: CSARDWDRAKSTNEKLFF
V: TRBV20-1
J: TRBJ1-4
length: 18
size: many
D: TRBD1

DNA: TGTGCCAGCAGTTCCCGGACAGGGCAAGTCTACGAGCAGTACTTC
CDR3: CASSSRTGQVYEQYF
V: TRBV27
J: TRBJ2-7
length: 15
size: -
D: TRBD1

DNA: TGTGCCAGCAGCTTAGGTCTAGGATATAGCAATCAGCCCCAGCATTTT
CDR3: CASSLGLGYSNQPQHF
V: TRBV7-8
J: TRBJ1-5
length: 16
size: many
D: -

DNA: TGTGCCAGCACCCTAGGAGGCAGGGAGGTTTCGGGCACTGAAGCTTTCTTT
CDR3: CASTLGGREVSGTEAFF
V: TRBV12-3/TRBV12-4
J: TRBJ1-1
length: 17
size: many
D: -

DNA: TGTGCCAGCAGTCATACCGGGACTTTAGCCTACAATGAGCAGTTCTTC
CDR3: CASSHTGTLAYNEQFF
V: TRBV27
J: TRBJ2-1
length: 16
size: many
D: -

DNA: TGTGCCAGCAGCGAAAAAGCCACGAGTGTAGGTTCCGGTTACGAGCAGTACTTC
CDR3: CASSEKATSVGSGYEQYF
V: TRBV7-2
J: TRBJ2-7
length: 18
size: -
D: -

DNA: TGTGCCAGCGGTAATGAAAAACTGTTTTTT
CDR3: CASGNEKLFF
V: TRBV11-2
J: TRBJ1-4
length: 10
size: many
D: -

DNA: TGTGCTAGTGGTTTTCTCCTGCGGGGACCCACAGATACGCAGTATTTT
CDR3: CASGFLLRGPTDTQYF
V: TRBV12-5
J: TRBJ2-3
length: 16
size: many
D: -

DNA: TGTGCCAGCAGCGTCACTAGCTATGAGCAGTTCTTC
CDR3: CASSVTSYEQFF
V: TRBV7-9
J: TRBJ2-1
length: 12
size: many
D: -

DNA: TGTGCCAGTAGTATAACCCCATACAATGAGCAGTTCTTC
CDR3: CASSITPYNEQFF
V: TRBV19
J: TRBJ2-1
length: 13
size: few
D: -

DNA: TGTGCCAGCAGCGTAGCTGTCGGGGACAGGTCAATAGATACGCAGTATTTT
CDR3: CASSVAVGDRSIDTQYF
V: TRBV9
J: TRBJ2-3
length: 17
size: few
D: TRBD1

DNA: TGCAGCGTTGAGTCGGCAGGGACCTACGAGCAGTACTTC
CDR3: CSVESAGTYEQYF
V: TRBV29-1
J: TRBJ2-7
length: 13
size: few
D: -

DNA: TGTGCCAGCAGCCCGGACAGGTGGACTCTGAAGCAGTACTTC
CDR3: CASSPDRWTLKQYF
V: TRBV7-2
J: TRBJ2-7
length: 14
size: -
D: TRBD1

DNA: TGCGCCAGCGCGACTAGCCGCGGGAATGAGCAGTTCTTC
CDR3: CASATSRGNEQFF
V: TRBV5-1
J: TRBJ2-1
length: 13
size: -
D: TRBD2

DNA: TGCGCCAGCAGCTTGTGGGGTCAGGGGCAAGATACGCAGTATTTT
CDR3: CASSLWGQGQDTQYF
V: TRBV5-1
J: TRBJ2-3
length: 15
size: many
D: -

DNA: TGTGCCAGCAATCACCAGGGACAATCTGGGGCCAACGTCCTGACTTTC
CDR3: CASNHQGQSGANVLTF
V: TRBV2
J: TRBJ2-6
length: 16
size: once
D: -

DNA: TGTGCCAGCAGTTCGGGAACCCCCCCCGAGCAGTACTTC
CDR3: CASSSGTPPEQYF
V: TRBV28
J: TRBJ2-7
length: 13
size: many
D: -

DNA: TGTGCCAGCAGCTTAGTATCCGGGACAGGGGGCCCCAATGAGCAGTTCTTC
CDR3: CASSLVSGTGGPNEQFF
V: TRBV7-2
J: TRBJ2-1
length: 17
size: -
D: TRBD1

DNA: TGTGCCAGCAGCCAAGTGGGTCGAGATACGCAGTATTTT
CDR3: CASSQVGRDTQYF
V: TRBV14
J: TRBJ2-3
length: 13
size: few
D: -

DNA: TGTGCCAGCAGCTTAGGACAGGTGAACAATGAGCAGTTCTTC
CDR3: CASSLGQVNNEQFF
V: TRBV7-2
J: TRBJ2-1
length: 14
size: many
D: -

DNA: TGCAGTGCTAGTCACGAGGGAACACAAGGGGCCAACTATGGCTACACCTTC
CDR3: CSASHEGTQGANYGYTF
V: TRBV20-1
J: TRBJ1-2
length: 17
size: -
D: -